What follows are 23 T cell receptor beta chains derived from one specimen sequenced in a study of shared T cell receptors in the human thymus. Generated by immunoSEQ multiplex PCR, the TCRdb table keeps only in-frame clones and is missing some. The sample contains about 660,000 clones, approximately 88% of which appear only once. These data also featured in a second study, about human thymus T cells.

Sequenced input: thymocytes. These receptors came from a boy younger than two with a congenital heart defect.

The chain employs TRBV6-5 and TRBJ2-1; D gene unclear. This CDR3 is 15 amino acids long. CDR1 is MNHEY, CDR2 SVGAGI, per germline. The ends were cut back, 0 bases at V and 7 bases at J, with 13 bases in the middle. The CDR3 region has the DNA TGTGCCAGCAGTTACTCTCTCAATAGGAGAAATGAGCAGTTCTTC. It yields the protein CASSYSLNRRNEQFF.

This sequence joins TRBV7-2 and TRBJ2-7; D not resolved. Germline V CDR1 and CDR2: SGHTA, FQGNSA. CDR3 length: 12 amino acids. V dropped 6 bases and J dropped 1 base, with 7 bases sitting between them. The CDR3 nucleotides are TGTGCCAGCAGTCCCCGTTCCTACGAGCAGTACTTC. This codes for CASSPRSYEQYF.

V and J are TRBV7-8 and TRBJ2-7; TRBD2 matches at 8 bases. CDR3 length: 18 amino acids. Germline lookup yields CDR1 SGHVS and CDR2 FQNEAQ. The V gene end was trimmed by 7 bases and the J gene end by 2 bases; junction bases not matched to a gene: 19. The CDR3 DNA follows: TGTGCCAGCACCCCTAGGGGAAGAGGACTAGCCTTCCCCTACGAGCAGTACTTC. It is translated as CASTPRGRGLAFPYEQYF.

This chain joins TRBV10-1 and TRBJ1-4; 9 bases match TRBD1. Trimming removed 8 bases from V and 8 bases from J; junction bases left unmatched: 6. Per the germline V gene, CDR1 is WNHNN and CDR2 is SYGVQD (reference sequence). This CDR3 is 13 amino acids long. The DNA of the CDR3 is TGCGCCAGCGGGACAGGGTGGTGGGAAAAACTGTTTTTT. This codes for CASGTGWWEKLFF.

V and J are TRBV21-1 and TRBJ1-5; TRBD1 reflects the table's D call only, with no check against the DNA. TRBV21-1 has pseudogene status. This CDR3 comprises 17 residues. The CDR3 DNA reads as TGTGCCAGCAGCTCCCTCCACCACAGGGGTAGCAATCAGCCCCAGCATTTT. Encoded protein: CASSSLHHRGSNQPQHF.

This chain uses TRBV7-6 with TRBJ2-3; D not certain. With 2 bases removed from V and 2 bases from J, the gap between germline ends came to 11 bases. CDR1 is SGHVS, CDR2 FNYEAQ, per germline. CDR3 length: 15 amino acids. CDR3 residues: CASSLRHSFTDTQYF. In DNA form, the CDR3 reads TGTGCCAGCAGCTTAAGACACTCTTTCACAGATACGCAGTATTTT.

The chain carries TRBV7-2 and TRBJ2-7; weak D call: TRBD2 (5 bases). Germline lookup yields CDR1 SGHTA and CDR2 FQGNSA. With 2 bases removed from V and 7 bases from J, the gap between germline ends came to 9 bases. This CDR3 is 12 amino acids long. The CDR3 loop reads CASSLYQREQYF. CDR3 nucleotides: TGTGCCAGCAGCTTATACCAGCGGGAGCAGTACTTC.

The V gene is TRBV19, the J gene TRBJ2-7, with unresolved D. CDR1 and CDR2 (germline): LNHDA, SQIVND (reference sequence). The CDR3 is 13 amino acids. V shed 3 bases and J shed 1 base, with 7 bases lying between them. The CDR3 nucleotides are TGTGCCAGTAGTATTCACGAGTCCTACGAGCAGTACTTC. Protein: CASSIHESYEQYF.

This chain joins TRBV5-1 and TRBJ1-1; D not resolved. The CDR3 loop spans 18 amino acids. Trimming removed 1 base from V and 2 bases from J, with 21 bases in between. The germline CDR1 and CDR2 sequences are SGHRS and YFSETQ. CDR3 protein: CASSLPPKRGSFNTEAFF. The CDR3 DNA is TGCGCCAGCAGCTTGCCACCAAAGAGAGGGTCATTTAACACTGAAGCTTTCTTT.

This clone appeared a single time. The V gene is TRBV5-1, the J gene TRBJ2-7; 9 positions match TRBD1. This CDR3 region has 15 residues. With V trimmed by 5 bases and J by 5 bases, 11 bases remained unmatched. In germline, CDR1 is SGHRS, CDR2 YFSETQ. CDR3 DNA sequence: TGCGCCAGCAGGATTTACGGGACAGGGCTCCACGAGCAGTACTTC. Translated, it gives CASRIYGTGLHEQYF.

The CDR3 reads CASSPSETSVMETQYF. The DNA of the CDR3 is TGTGCCAGCAGCCCCTCGGAGACTAGCGTGATGGAGACCCAGTACTTC. The rearrangement joins TRBV9 to TRBJ2-5; the match to TRBD2 covers 8 bases. Trimming removed 4 bases from V and 5 bases from J; junction bases left unmatched: 13. This CDR3 has 16 amino acids. CDR1 and CDR2 (germline): SGDLS, YYNGEE.

The rearrangement joins TRBV25-1 to TRBJ2-7, with 8 bases that match TRBD1. V was pared by 3 bases and J by 5 bases, with 9 bases of the junction left unmatched. This CDR3 is built from 15 residues. Germline-derived CDR1 and CDR2 are MGHDK and SYGVNS. The CDR3 DNA follows: TGTGCCAGCAGTGATAAGGCGGCAGGGGGCGACGAGCAGTACTTC. Its translation is CASSDKAAGGDEQYF.

The chain combines TRBV20-1 with TRBJ2-1, with D tentatively TRBD2 (5 bases). Germline V gene lookup returns CDR1 DFQATT and CDR2 SNEGSKA (reference sequence). Deletions cut 1 base from V and 9 bases from J, with 7 bases between. The CDR3 spans 11 residues. CDR3 DNA: TGCAGTGCTAGAGCGGGAATTGAGCAGTTCTTC. This codes for CSARAGIEQFF.

This clone was counted once. V and J are TRBV19 and TRBJ2-7, with 10 bases matching TRBD1. The CDR3 spans 16 residues. V shed 0 bases, J shed 5 bases, and the junction held 7 bases outside the gene matches. Per the germline V gene, CDR1 is LNHDA and CDR2 is SQIVND (reference sequence). The CDR3 DNA is TGTGCCAGTAGTATAGATCGCGGGACAGGGGACCACGAGCAGTACTTC. Residues: CASSIDRGTGDHEQYF. Combining the CDR3 with reference TRBV19 and TRBJ2-7 gives the whole variable domain DGGITQSPKYLFRKEGQNVTLSCEQNLNHDAMYWYRQDPGQGLRLIYYSQIVNDFQKGDIAEGYSVSREKKESFPLTVTSAQKNPTAFYLCASSIDRGTGDHEQYFGPGTRLTVT.

The chain uses TRBV6-4 and TRBJ1-2, with D tentatively TRBD1 (6 bases). With 2 bases removed from V and 8 bases from J, the gap between germline ends came to 18 bases. The germline gives CDR1 MRHNA, CDR2 SNTAGT. CDR3 size: 15 residues. The CDR3 DNA follows: TGTGCCAGCAGTGACCATAACAGGGCCCTCGGGGGCTACACCTTC. Its translation: CASSDHNRALGGYTF.

V and J are TRBV29-1 and TRBJ2-4, with 9 bases that match TRBD2. The V gene's germline CDR1 is SQVTM and CDR2 ANQGSEA. The CDR3 covers 18 residues. With 5 bases clipped from V and 0 bases from J, the junction kept 14 bases outside the gene matches. CDR3 sequence (DNA): TGCAGCGTTAGGCGGGGCGGGAGGGCCGGGCTAGCCAAAAACATTCAGTACTTC. Protein product: CSVRRGGRAGLAKNIQYF.

V usage is TRBV9 and J usage is TRBJ2-7, with 10 bases aligning to TRBD2. J lost 0 bases, V lost 3 bases, and 3 bases had no gene match. There are 15 residues in the CDR3. Germline V gene lookup returns CDR1 SGDLS and CDR2 YYNGEE. Here the CDR3 reads CASSGPSGSSYEQYF. CDR3 nucleotide sequence: TGTGCCAGCAGCGGTCCTAGCGGGAGCTCCTACGAGCAGTACTTC.

V usage is TRBV2 and J usage is TRBJ2-5; 7 bases line up with TRBD1. This CDR3 is built from 12 residues. Losses at the gene ends were 11 bases for V and 5 bases for J; bases not matched to a gene: 8. CDR1 is SNHLY and CDR2 is FYNNEI in the germline V gene. The chain's CDR3 is CAVAGGWETQYF. The CDR3 DNA reads as TGTGCCGTAGCAGGGGGTTGGGAGACCCAGTACTTC.

This sequence joins TRBV27 and TRBJ1-5; 7 bases match TRBD1. The junction had 5 bases not matched to a gene; V was cut back by 5 bases and J by 7 bases. Germline V gives CDR1 MNHEY, CDR2 SMNVEV (reference sequence). The CDR3 consists of 13 residues. This chain's CDR3 is CASSTTGLQPQHF. The CDR3 DNA sequence: TGTGCCAGCAGTACGACAGGGCTCCAGCCCCAGCATTTT.

V gene TRBV19 combines with J gene TRBJ1-2; D possibly corresponds to TRBD1 (6 bases). CDR3 length equals 14 residues. Trimming left V 3 bases short and J 1 base short, with 9 bases between. Germline loops: CDR1 LNHDA, CDR2 SQIVND (reference sequence). DNA of the CDR3: TGTGCCAGTAGTATCCAGGGGTTTAACTATGGCTACACCTTC. This codes for CASSIQGFNYGYTF. Complete variable domain (other parts from reference TRBV19 and TRBJ1-2): DGGITQSPKYLFRKEGQNVTLSCEQNLNHDAMYWYRQDPGQGLRLIYYSQIVNDFQKGDIAEGYSVSREKKESFPLTVTSAQKNPTAFYLCASSIQGFNYGYTFGSGTRLTVV.

The gene calls are TRBV2 and TRBJ1-2, with 8 bases lining up with TRBD1. The germline gives CDR1 SNHLY, CDR2 FYNNEI. CDR3 length: 14 amino acids. The V gene end was trimmed by 8 bases and the J gene end by 7 bases; junction bases not matched to a gene: 12. The CDR3 reads CASDLIGQGLGYTF. Written as DNA, the CDR3 is TGTGCCAGCGATTTAATAGGACAGGGACTTGGCTACACCTTC.

This sequence joins TRBV15 and TRBJ2-1, with 13 nucleotides matching TRBD2. The V segment lost 0 bases and the J segment 8 bases; nucleotides outside the gene matches: 16. This CDR3 has 20 residues. Per germline, CDR1 LNHNV and CDR2 YYDKDF (reference sequence). The CDR3 reads CATSRDYGTSGINRGDEQFF. The CDR3 DNA reads as TGTGCCACCAGCAGAGATTACGGGACTAGCGGGATAAACCGCGGGGATGAGCAGTTCTTC.

The chain joins TRBV27 to TRBJ2-7, with TRBD1 matching over 10 bases. Trimming cost V 6 bases and J 3 bases; bases outside gene matches: 8. The CDR3 is 15 amino acids. The germline gives CDR1 MNHEY, CDR2 SMNVEV (reference sequence). The CDR3 DNA sequence: TGTGCCAGCAGGATGACAGGGGGCCTACTCTACGAGCAGTACTTC. This encodes CASRMTGGLLYEQYF.